This T cell receptor beta chain was profiled in a study of cytomegalovirus exposure and HLA in healthy donors. The PCR made use of 60 Vbeta and 13 Jbeta primers. Repertoires were generated with immunoSEQ multiplex PCR, while TCRdb's copy carries only in-frame clones and drops some. The table shows 85,000 to 100,000 clones, with just under 80% occurring only once. Germline CDR1 is WSHSY and CDR2 is SAAADI. The ends were cut back, 4 bases at V and 6 bases at J, with 15 bases in the middle. The CDR3 has 15 amino acids. The chain employs TRBV10-2 and TRBJ2-2; D not certain. This receptor was identified in a man aged 25 to 40 in good health and CMV-seronegative. Sample: PBMCs. CDR3 sequence: CASSGFFGGSGELFF. For the CDR3, the DNA is TGCGCCAGCAGTGGGTTCTTCGGCGGATCCGGGGAGCTGTTTTTT.